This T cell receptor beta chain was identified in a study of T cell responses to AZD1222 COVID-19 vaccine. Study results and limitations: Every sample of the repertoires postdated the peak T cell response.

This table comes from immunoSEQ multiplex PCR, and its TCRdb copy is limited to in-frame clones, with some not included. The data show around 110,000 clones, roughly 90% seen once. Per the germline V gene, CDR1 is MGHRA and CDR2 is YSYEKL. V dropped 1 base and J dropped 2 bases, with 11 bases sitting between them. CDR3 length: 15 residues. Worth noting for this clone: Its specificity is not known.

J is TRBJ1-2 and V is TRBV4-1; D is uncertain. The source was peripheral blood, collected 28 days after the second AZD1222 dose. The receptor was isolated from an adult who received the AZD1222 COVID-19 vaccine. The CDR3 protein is CASSQGQSRNYGYTF. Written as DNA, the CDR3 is TGCGCCAGCAGCCAAGGTCAGTCCAGGAACTATGGCTACACCTTC.